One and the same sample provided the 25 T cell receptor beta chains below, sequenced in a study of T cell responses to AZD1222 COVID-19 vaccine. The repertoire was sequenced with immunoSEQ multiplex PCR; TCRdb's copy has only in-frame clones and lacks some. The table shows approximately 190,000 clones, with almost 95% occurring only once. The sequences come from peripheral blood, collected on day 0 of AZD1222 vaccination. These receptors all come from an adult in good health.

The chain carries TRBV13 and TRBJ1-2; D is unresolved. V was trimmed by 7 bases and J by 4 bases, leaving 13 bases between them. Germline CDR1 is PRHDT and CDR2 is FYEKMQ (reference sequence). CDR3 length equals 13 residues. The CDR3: CASMRTETYGYTF. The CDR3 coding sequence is TGTGCCAGCATGAGGACGGAAACCTATGGCTACACCTTC.

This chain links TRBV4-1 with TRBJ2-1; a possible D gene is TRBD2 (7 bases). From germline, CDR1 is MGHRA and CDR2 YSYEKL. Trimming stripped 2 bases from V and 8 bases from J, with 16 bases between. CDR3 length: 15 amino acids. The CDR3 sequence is CASSQTRGQMDEQFF. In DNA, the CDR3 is TGCGCCAGCAGCCAAACGCGGGGGCAGATGGATGAGCAGTTCTTC.

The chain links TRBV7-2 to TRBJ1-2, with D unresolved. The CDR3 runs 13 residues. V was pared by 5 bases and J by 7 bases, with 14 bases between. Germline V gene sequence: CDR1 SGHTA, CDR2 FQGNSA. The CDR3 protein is CASSREGTIGYTF. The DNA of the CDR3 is TGTGCCAGCAGCCGTGAGGGCACGATTGGCTACACCTTC. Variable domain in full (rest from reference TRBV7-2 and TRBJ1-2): GAGVSQSPSNKVTEKGKDVELRCDPISGHTALYWYRQSLGQGLEFLIYFQGNSAPDKSGLPSDRFSAERTGGSVSTLTIQRTQQEDSAVYLCASSREGTIGYTFGSGTRLTVV.

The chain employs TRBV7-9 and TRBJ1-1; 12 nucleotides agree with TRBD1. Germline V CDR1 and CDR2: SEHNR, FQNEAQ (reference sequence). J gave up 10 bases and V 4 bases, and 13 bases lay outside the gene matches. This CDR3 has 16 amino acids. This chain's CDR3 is CASSYEQGQGARGAFF. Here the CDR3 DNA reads TGTGCCAGCAGCTACGAGCAGGGACAGGGGGCGCGAGGAGCTTTCTTT.

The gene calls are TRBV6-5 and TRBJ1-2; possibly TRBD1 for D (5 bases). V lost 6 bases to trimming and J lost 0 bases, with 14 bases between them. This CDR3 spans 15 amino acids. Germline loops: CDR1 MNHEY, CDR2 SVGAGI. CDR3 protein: CASRTVPQANYGYTF. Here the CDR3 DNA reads TGTGCCAGCAGGACAGTTCCTCAAGCTAACTATGGCTACACCTTC.

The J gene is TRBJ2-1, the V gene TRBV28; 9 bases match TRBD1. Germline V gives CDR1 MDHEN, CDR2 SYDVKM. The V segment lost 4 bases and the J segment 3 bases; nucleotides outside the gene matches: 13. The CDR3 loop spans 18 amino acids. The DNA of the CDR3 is TGTGCCAGCAGTTCCGGGTGGGAGACAGGGGGTGGCTACAATGAGCAGTTCTTC. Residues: CASSSGWETGGGYNEQFF.

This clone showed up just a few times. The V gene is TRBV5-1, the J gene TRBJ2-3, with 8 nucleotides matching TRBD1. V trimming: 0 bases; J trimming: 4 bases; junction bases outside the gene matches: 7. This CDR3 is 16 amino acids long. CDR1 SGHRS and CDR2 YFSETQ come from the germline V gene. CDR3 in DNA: TGCGCCAGCAGCTTGGGCGGAGGACAGGGATCAGATACGCAGTATTTT. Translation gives CASSLGGGQGSDTQYF.

CDR3 region: CASRDREDGQPQHF. The CDR3 nucleotides are TGTGCCAGCAGGGACAGGGAGGACGGTCAGCCCCAGCATTTT. This chain links TRBV6-5 with TRBJ1-5; 8 bases map to TRBD1. This CDR3 has 14 residues. Trimming removed 6 bases from V and 6 bases from J; junction bases left unmatched: 7. Germline V CDR1 and CDR2: MNHEY, SVGAGI.

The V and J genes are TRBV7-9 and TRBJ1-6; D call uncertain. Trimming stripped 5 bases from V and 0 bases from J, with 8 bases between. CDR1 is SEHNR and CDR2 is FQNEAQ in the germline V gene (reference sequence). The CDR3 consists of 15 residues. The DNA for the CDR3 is TGTGCCAGCAGCGGCGGGGACTCCTATAATTCACCCCTCCACTTT. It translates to CASSGGDSYNSPLHF.

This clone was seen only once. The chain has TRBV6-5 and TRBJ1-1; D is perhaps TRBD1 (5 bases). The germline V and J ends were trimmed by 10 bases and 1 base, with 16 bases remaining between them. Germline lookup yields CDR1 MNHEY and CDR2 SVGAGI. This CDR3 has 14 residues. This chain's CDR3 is CATGQGRRNTEAFF. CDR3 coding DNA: TGTGCCACCGGACAAGGGCGGAGGAACACTGAAGCTTTCTTT.

In DNA form, the CDR3 reads TGTGCCAGCAGCTCCTCTGGGACAGGGTGGGCCTATGGCTACACCTTC. It translates to CASSSSGTGWAYGYTF. The chain is built from TRBV7-2 and TRBJ1-2, with 9 positions matching TRBD1. V gave up 4 bases and J gave up 4 bases; unmatched junction bases: 10. Germline CDR1 and CDR2: SGHTA and FQGNSA. The CDR3 has 16 residues.

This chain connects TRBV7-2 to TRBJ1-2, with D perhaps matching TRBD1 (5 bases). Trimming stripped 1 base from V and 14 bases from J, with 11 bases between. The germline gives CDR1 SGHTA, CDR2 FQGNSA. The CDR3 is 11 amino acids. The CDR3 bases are TGTGCCAGCAGCTTAGGGGGCGGGCTGACCTTC. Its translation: CASSLGGGLTF.

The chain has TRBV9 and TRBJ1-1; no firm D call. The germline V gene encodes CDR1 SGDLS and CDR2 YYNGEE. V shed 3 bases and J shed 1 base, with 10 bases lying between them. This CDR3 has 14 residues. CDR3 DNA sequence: TGTGCCAGCAGCGGATTTGAGGGGAACACTGAAGCTTTCTTT. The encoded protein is CASSGFEGNTEAFF.

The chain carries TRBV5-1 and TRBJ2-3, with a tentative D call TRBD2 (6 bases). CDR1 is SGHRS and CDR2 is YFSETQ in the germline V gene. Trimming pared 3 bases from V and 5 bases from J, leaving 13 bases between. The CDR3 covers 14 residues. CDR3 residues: CASSWGRSEDTQYF. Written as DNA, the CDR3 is TGCGCCAGCAGCTGGGGGAGGAGTGAAGATACGCAGTATTTT.

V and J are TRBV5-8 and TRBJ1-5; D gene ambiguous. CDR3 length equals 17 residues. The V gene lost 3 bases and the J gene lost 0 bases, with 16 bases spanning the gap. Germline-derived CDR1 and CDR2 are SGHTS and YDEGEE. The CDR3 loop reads CASSWAGNDYSNQPQHF. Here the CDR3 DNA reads TGTGCCAGCAGCTGGGCGGGTAATGATTATAGCAATCAGCCCCAGCATTTT.

The CDR3 nucleotides are TGTGCCACCAGTGATTCAGGGGTGGGGAACACTGAAGCTTTCTTT. Its protein product is CATSDSGVGNTEAFF. The chain joins TRBV24-1 to TRBJ1-1; D possibly corresponds to TRBD1 (6 bases). The length of the CDR3 is 15 residues. Trimming cost V 2 bases and J 1 base, with 10 bases left between them. Per germline, CDR1 KGHDR and CDR2 SFDVKD.

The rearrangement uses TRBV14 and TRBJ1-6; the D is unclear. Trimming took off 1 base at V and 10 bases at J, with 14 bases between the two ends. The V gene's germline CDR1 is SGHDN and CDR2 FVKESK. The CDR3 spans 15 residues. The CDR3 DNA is TGTGCCAGCAGCCAAGGTTTTATAATAAGCTCACCCCTCCACTTT. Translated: CASSQGFIISSPLHF.

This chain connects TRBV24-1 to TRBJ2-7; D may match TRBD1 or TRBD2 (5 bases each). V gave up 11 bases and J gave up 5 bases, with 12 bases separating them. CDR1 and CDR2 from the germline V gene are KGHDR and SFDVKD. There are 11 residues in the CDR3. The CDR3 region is CAIGTLDEQYF. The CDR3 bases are TGTGCCATCGGGACGTTAGACGAGCAGTACTTC.

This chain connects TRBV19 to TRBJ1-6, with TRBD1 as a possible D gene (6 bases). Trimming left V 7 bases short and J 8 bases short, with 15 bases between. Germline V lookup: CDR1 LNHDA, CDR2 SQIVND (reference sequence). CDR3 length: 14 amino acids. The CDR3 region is CASNDLGGYSPLHF. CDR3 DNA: TGTGCCAGTAACGATTTAGGGGGTTATTCACCCCTCCACTTT.

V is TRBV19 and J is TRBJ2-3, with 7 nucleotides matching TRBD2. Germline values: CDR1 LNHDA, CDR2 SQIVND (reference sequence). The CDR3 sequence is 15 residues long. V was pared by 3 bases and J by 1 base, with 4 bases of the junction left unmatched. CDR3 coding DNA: TGTGCCAGTAGTATCGCGGGGAGGGGCACAGATACGCAGTATTTT. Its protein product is CASSIAGRGTDTQYF.

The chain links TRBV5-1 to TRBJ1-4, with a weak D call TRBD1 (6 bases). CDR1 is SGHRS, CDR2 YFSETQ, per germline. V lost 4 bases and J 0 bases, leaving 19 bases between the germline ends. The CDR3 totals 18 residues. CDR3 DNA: TGCGCCAGCAGCACAGGGCTAGGAGGACTAACAACTAATGAAAAACTGTTTTTT. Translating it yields CASSTGLGGLTTNEKLFF.

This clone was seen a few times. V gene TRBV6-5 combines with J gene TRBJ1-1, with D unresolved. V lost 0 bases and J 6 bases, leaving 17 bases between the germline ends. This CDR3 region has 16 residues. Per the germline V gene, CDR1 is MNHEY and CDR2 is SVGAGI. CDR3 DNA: TGTGCCAGCAGTTACTCGAAGGGCCTACCGGTTTCTGAAGCTTTCTTT. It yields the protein CASSYSKGLPVSEAFF.

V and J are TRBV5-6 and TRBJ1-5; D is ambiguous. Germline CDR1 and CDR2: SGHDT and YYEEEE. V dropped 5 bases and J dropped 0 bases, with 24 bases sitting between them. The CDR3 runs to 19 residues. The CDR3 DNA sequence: TGTGCCAGCAGTCGGAAACGGGTTGAGCCCCCTTATAGCAATCAGCCCCAGCATTTT. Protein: CASSRKRVEPPYSNQPQHF.

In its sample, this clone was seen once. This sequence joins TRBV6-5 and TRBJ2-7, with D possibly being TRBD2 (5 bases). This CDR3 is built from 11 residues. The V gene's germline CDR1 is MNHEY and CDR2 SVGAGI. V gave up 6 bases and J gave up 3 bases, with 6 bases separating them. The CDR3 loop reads CASSGVYEQYF. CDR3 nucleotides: TGTGCCAGCAGCGGGGTCTACGAGCAGTACTTC.

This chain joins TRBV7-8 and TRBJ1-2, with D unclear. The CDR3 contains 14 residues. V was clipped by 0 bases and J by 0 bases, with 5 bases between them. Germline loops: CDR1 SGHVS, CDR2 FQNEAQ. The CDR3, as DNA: TGTGCCAGCAGCTTAGCGCGGGCTAACTATGGCTACACCTTC. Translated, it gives CASSLARANYGYTF.